This T cell receptor (beta chain) was sequenced in a study of T cells expressing NK-cell markers. Whole-study context: The authors sequenced eight donors, of whom seven were HCMV-seropositive and one was seronegative.

A word on this clonotype: Antigen unknown.

The study's findings and limits: For four donors, these clonotypes were likewise the leading ones in the CD3+CD56-NKG2C+ fraction.

The CDR3 totals 13 residues. The V gene's germline CDR1 is SNHLY and CDR2 FYNNEI. Using the 5' RACE reads, TCRdb records one entry per CDR3 protein without DNA. The data include about 160,000 distinct CDR3 sequences; the top ten clones carry approximately 18%. The specimen was blood T cells: a sorted CD56 or NKG2C T cell subset, CD4+ or CD8+ T cells, or bulk PBMC T cells (not recorded which). This sequence joins TRBV2 and TRBJ1-3. This TCR came from a woman aged 18-70 years in good health. The CDR3 sequence: CASGQSSGNTIYF.